This T cell receptor beta chain originates from a study of cytomegalovirus exposure and HLA in healthy donors. Across the whole study: Of all 400 or so donors who were genotyped, about 80% belonged to the Caucasian-associated ancestry cluster. Overall study findings and caveats: The authors reported that TCR beta sequences could predict HLA-A and HLA-B alleles. These predictions were accurate for most subjects in the first cohort. Researchers counted approximately 160 TCR beta chains as cytomegalovirus-associated.

A remark on this clone: Its cognate antigen is unknown.

The CDR3 is 14 residues long. Trimming took off 0 bases at V and 4 bases at J, with 8 bases between the two ends. Per germline, CDR1 LNHNV and CDR2 YYDKDF (reference sequence). PCR used 60 Vbeta primers and 13 Jbeta primers. Generated by immunoSEQ multiplex PCR, the TCRdb table keeps only in-frame clones and is missing some. The listing contains about 82,000 clones. The chain carries TRBV15 and TRBJ2-3, with a tentative D call TRBD1 (5 bases). Sequencing was done on a sample of PBMCs. This receptor was taken from a woman under 40 in good health and CMV-seronegative. The DNA of the CDR3 is TGTGCCACCAGCAGAGACAGGGTGTCAGATACGCAGTATTTT. This codes for CATSRDRVSDTQYF.